The 4 T cell receptor beta chains reported below all come from one sample, sequenced in a study of long-term antiretroviral therapy in people with HIV. Survey-level resolution applied to immunoSEQ assay v3.0. Assay: immunoSEQ multiplex PCR; the TCRdb copy retains only in-frame clones and omits some. The sample has around 16,000 clones, around 80% seen once. The source was unsorted PBMCs, collected 2.1 years after starting antiretroviral therapy. These receptors were collected from a middle-aged man with HIV.

V gene TRBV25-1 combines with J gene TRBJ1-4; 11 nucleotides agree with TRBD1. Germline assignment: CDR1 MGHDK and CDR2 SYGVNS. The CDR3 spans 16 residues. J gave up 1 base and V 3 bases, and 1 base lay outside the gene matches. CDR3 protein: CASSEGQGGTNEKLFF. The CDR3 coding sequence is TGTGCCAGCAGTGAGGGACAGGGGGGAACTAATGAAAAACTGTTTTTT.

The chain's CDR3 is CASSLWTGLTDTQYF. CDR3 coding DNA: TGTGCCAGCAGCTTGTGGACAGGGCTAACAGATACGCAGTATTTT. This chain links TRBV5-5 with TRBJ2-3; 8 bases match TRBD1. V shed 1 base and J 3 bases; nucleotides not matched to a gene: 4. CDR3 length: 15 amino acids. Per the germline V gene, CDR1 is SGHKS and CDR2 is YYEKEE (reference sequence).

The chain links TRBV19 to TRBJ2-2; 7 bases are a match to TRBD1. This CDR3 has 17 amino acids. The germline CDR1 and CDR2 sequences are LNHDA and SQIVND (reference sequence). The ends lost 5 bases at V and 2 bases at J; junction bases unmatched: 11. The CDR3 loop is CASSSPWTGPNTGELFF. Written as DNA, the CDR3 is TGTGCCAGTAGTTCCCCCTGGACAGGACCCAACACCGGGGAGCTGTTTTTT. Full variable domain (remainder filled in from reference TRBV19 and TRBJ2-2): DGGITQSPKYLFRKEGQNVTLSCEQNLNHDAMYWYRQDPGQGLRLIYYSQIVNDFQKGDIAEGYSVSREKKESFPLTVTSAQKNPTAFYLCASSSPWTGPNTGELFFGEGSRLTVL.

The J gene is TRBJ2-2, the V gene TRBV13; D is perhaps TRBD2 (6 bases). Germline loops: CDR1 PRHDT, CDR2 FYEKMQ (reference sequence). Trimming removed 1 base at V and 1 base at J, with 10 bases between. This CDR3 has 16 residues. CDR3 amino acids: CASSLVAEWNTGELFF. The CDR3 DNA is TGTGCCAGCAGCTTAGTAGCGGAATGGAACACCGGGGAGCTGTTTTTT. Using reference TRBV13 and TRBJ2-2 for the parts outside the CDR3, the full variable domain is AAGVIQSPRHLIKEKRETATLKCYPIPRHDTVYWYQQGPGQDPQFLISFYEKMQSDKGSIPDRFSAQQFSDYHSELNMSSLELGDSALYFCASSLVAEWNTGELFFGEGSRLTVL.